This entry lists 13 T cell receptor beta chains sequenced from one sample in a study of technical replicates of blood from a handful of donors. Using immunoSEQ multiplex PCR, the repertoire was profiled, and TCRdb retains in-frame clones only, with some absent. The table lists 50,000 to 65,000 clones, about 92% of them singletons. What was sequenced was PBMCs. These receptors all stem from a human donor in good health. Some clones in this sample may be carry-over from other donors' samples.

The J gene is TRBJ2-7, the V gene TRBV4-1; 11 bases fit TRBD1. The trim removed 0 bases at V and 7 bases at J, leaving 5 bases unmatched. CDR3 size: 15 residues. Germline CDR1 reads MGHRA; CDR2 reads YSYEKL. The CDR3 DNA sequence: TGCGCCAGCAGCCAAGATTGGACAGGGGGCGATGAGCAGTACTTC. This gives the protein CASSQDWTGGDEQYF.

The gene calls are TRBV7-9 and TRBJ1-6; weak D call: TRBD1 (6 bases). Trimming pared 1 base from V and 5 bases from J, leaving 9 bases between. Germline lookup yields CDR1 SEHNR and CDR2 FQNEAQ (reference sequence). The CDR3 contains 15 residues. This CDR3 reads CASSLDRVDNSPLHF. The CDR3 region has the DNA TGTGCCAGCAGCTTAGACAGGGTAGATAATTCACCCCTCCACTTT.

The chain combines TRBV30 with TRBJ1-2; D gene unclear. Germline-derived CDR1 and CDR2 are GTSNPN and SVGIG (reference sequence). The CDR3 has 13 amino acids. V lost 0 bases, J lost 0 bases, and 5 bases lay in between. CDR3 amino acids: CAWSVISNYGYTF. The CDR3, as DNA: TGTGCCTGGAGTGTTATTTCTAACTATGGCTACACCTTC. The variable domain in full, with the rest retrieved from reference TRBV30 and TRBJ1-2, is SQTIHQWPATLVQPVGSPLSLECTVEGTSNPNLYWYRQAAGRGLQLLFYSVGIGQISSEVPQNLSASRPQDRQFILSSKKLLLSDSGFYLCAWSVISNYGYTFGSGTRLTVV.

The rearrangement joins TRBV5-4 to TRBJ1-2, with 10 positions matching TRBD1. The CDR3 extends over 15 amino acids. Per the germline V gene, CDR1 is SGHNT and CDR2 is YYREEE (reference sequence). The trim removed 0 bases at V and 6 bases at J, leaving 5 bases unmatched. The CDR3 reads CASSLDAGTGDGYTF. CDR3 coding DNA: TGTGCCAGCAGCTTGGATGCTGGGACAGGGGATGGCTACACCTTC.

The chain employs TRBV7-8 and TRBJ1-2; D not certain. Deletions cut 4 bases from V and 6 bases from J, with 30 bases between. The CDR3 contains 19 residues. CDR1 is SGHVS, CDR2 FQNEAQ, per germline. CDR3 coding DNA: TGTGCCAGCAGCTCAGATCGTATAATTCGGAGAGGGCTGGTGAATGGCTACACCTTC. Translation: CASSSDRIIRRGLVNGYTF.

V and J are TRBV18 and TRBJ2-7; TRBD1 is a possible D gene (5 bases). The CDR3 covers 14 residues. The germline V and J ends were trimmed by 3 bases and 2 bases, with 11 bases remaining between them. From germline, CDR1 is KGHSH and CDR2 LQKENI. CDR3 amino acids: CASSPTVTAYEQYF. The CDR3 coding sequence is TGTGCCAGCTCACCGACAGTTACCGCCTACGAGCAGTACTTC.

This clone showed up just once. The final CDR3 position lacks the conserved phenylalanine or tryptophan, pointing to a likely read error. The rearrangement joins TRBV29-1 to TRBJ1-2, with D possibly being TRBD1 (5 bases). Trimming pared 3 bases from V and 3 bases from J, leaving 11 bases between. The germline V gene has CDR1 SQVTM and CDR2 ANQGSEA. The CDR3 extends over 13 amino acids. CDR3 nucleotides: TGCAGCGTTGACAGGGACTACGACTATGGCTACACCCTC. Residues: CSVDRDYDYGYTL.

This chain connects TRBV18 to TRBJ1-2; 8 bases are shared with TRBD1. The CDR3 sequence is 15 residues long. The trim removed 2 bases at V and 2 bases at J, leaving 4 bases unmatched. Germline CDR1 is KGHSH and CDR2 is LQKENI. CDR3 nucleotides: TGTGCCAGCTCACCAGACACAGGGGGAAACTATGGCTACACCTTC. Encoded protein: CASSPDTGGNYGYTF.

V usage is TRBV7-3 and J usage is TRBJ2-1, with D tentatively TRBD1 (6 bases). CDR3 length equals 13 residues. Germline V CDR1 and CDR2: SGHTA, FQGTGA. Trimming took 5 bases from V and 5 from J, leaving 10 bases between them. CDR3 nucleotides: TGTGCCAGCAGCGCCCACAGGGACAATGAGCAGTTCTTC. Amino acid sequence: CASSAHRDNEQFF.

The gene calls are TRBV7-9 and TRBJ2-1, with 9 bases lining up with TRBD1. Germline V gene lookup returns CDR1 SEHNR and CDR2 FQNEAQ (reference sequence). V trimming: 3 bases; J trimming: 13 bases; junction bases outside the gene matches: 4. The CDR3 sequence is 12 residues long. CDR3 amino acids: CASSLVDRGQFF. CDR3 sequence (DNA): TGTGCCAGCAGCTTGGTGGACAGGGGCCAGTTCTTC.

The CDR3 loop is CASSYTGTVETQYF. As DNA, the CDR3 is TGTGCCAGCAGTTATACCGGGACAGTGGAGACCCAGTACTTC. This rearrangement joins TRBV2 to TRBJ2-5, with 7 bases fitting TRBD1. The CDR3 consists of 14 residues. The V gene's germline CDR1 is SNHLY and CDR2 FYNNEI. Unmatched junction bases numbered 8, after V lost 5 bases and J lost 5 bases.

The rearrangement joins TRBV21-1 to TRBJ2-1; whether TRBD2, the table's D call, matches the DNA was not checked. TRBV21-1 is shown as a pseudogene. The CDR3 is made up of 12 amino acids. The CDR3 DNA reads as TGTGATAAAGCGGGGGGCCCTAATGAGCAGTTCTTC. Residues: CDKAGGPNEQFF.

CDR3 DNA sequence: TGTGCTAGTGGACTACAACAGGGGGTCGTCTATGGCTACACCTTC. This sequence encodes CASGLQQGVVYGYTF. This chain uses TRBV12-5 with TRBJ1-2, with 8 bases fitting TRBD1. CDR1 and CDR2 (germline): LGHNT, FRNRAP. V lost 6 bases and J lost 4; bases outside the gene matches: 10. This CDR3 is 15 amino acids long.